This passage covers 27 T cell receptor beta chains from one sample sequenced in a study of cytomegalovirus exposure and HLA in healthy donors. The PCR had 60 Vbeta and 13 Jbeta primers. Method: immunoSEQ multiplex PCR; TCRdb's copy keeps in-frame clones and lacks some. The sample holds 75,000 to 95,000 clones. Source material: PBMCs. The receptors here all came from a woman aged 55-69 years in good health and CMV-seronegative.

The chain recombines TRBV6-1 with TRBJ1-5; 8 positions match TRBD1. The CDR3 consists of 15 residues. The ends lost 6 bases at V and 0 bases at J; junction bases unmatched: 4. The germline V gene has CDR1 MNHNS and CDR2 SASEGT. This CDR3 reads CASRLTGDSNQPQHF. The CDR3 DNA reads as TGTGCCAGCAGGCTGACAGGGGATAGCAATCAGCCCCAGCATTTT.

The rearrangement joins TRBV5-1 to TRBJ1-2; D not certain. CDR3 size: 13 residues. The germline V and J ends were trimmed by 4 bases and 6 bases, with 13 bases remaining between them. In germline, CDR1 is SGHRS, CDR2 YFSETQ. The CDR3 loop is CASSLDSLNGYTF. The DNA of the CDR3 is TGCGCCAGCAGCCTAGATAGCCTGAATGGCTACACCTTC.

V and J are TRBV19 and TRBJ1-2; TRBD1 is a possible D gene (5 bases). Trimming left V 5 bases short and J 5 bases short, with 18 bases between. Germline loops: CDR1 LNHDA, CDR2 SQIVND (reference sequence). This CDR3 is 15 amino acids long. CDR3 nucleotide sequence: TGTGCCAGTAGTTCGACGGGACTTGTTGGTTATGGCTACACCTTC. Translating it yields CASSSTGLVGYGYTF.

The V and J genes are TRBV6-5 and TRBJ1-3; D is possibly TRBD1 (6 bases). From germline, CDR1 is MNHEY and CDR2 SVGAGI. Trimming removed 7 bases from V and 4 bases from J, with 17 bases in between. This CDR3 is built from 15 residues. CDR3 protein: CASKQLATGGNTIYF. CDR3 nucleotides: TGTGCCAGCAAGCAACTCGCGACAGGCGGAAACACCATATATTTT.

The chain employs TRBV5-1 and TRBJ1-6; TRBD1 matches at 8 bases. There are 14 residues in the CDR3. J gave up 8 bases and V 4 bases, and 5 bases lay outside the gene matches. The germline gives CDR1 SGHRS, CDR2 YFSETQ. CDR3 loop: CASSPDREDSPLHF. The CDR3 region has the DNA TGCGCCAGCAGCCCGGACAGGGAGGATTCACCCCTCCACTTT.

The chain carries TRBV7-9 and TRBJ2-3; 11 bases match TRBD2. This CDR3 region has 18 residues. Trimming removed 1 base from V and 2 bases from J; junction bases left unmatched: 8. From germline, CDR1 is SEHNR and CDR2 FQNEAQ (reference sequence). The CDR3 DNA is TGTGCCAGCAGCTTAGGGTCCTCTAGCGGGAGGCTCACAGATACGCAGTATTTT. It is translated as CASSLGSSSGRLTDTQYF.

V usage is TRBV2 and J usage is TRBJ2-1; D is ambiguous. This CDR3 has 14 amino acids. Trimming took 6 bases from V and 8 from J, leaving 17 bases between them. Looked up from germline, CDR1 is SNHLY and CDR2 is FYNNEI. CDR3 bases: TGTGCCAGCAGCGAACACACGACAAGCTATGAGCAGTTCTTC. Its translation: CASSEHTTSYEQFF.

CDR3 bases: TGTGCCAGCAGCGTAGGACTAGCTCACTACGAGCAGTACTTC. Translated: CASSVGLAHYEQYF. This chain joins TRBV9 and TRBJ2-7; the match to TRBD2 covers 7 bases. The CDR3 totals 14 residues. Germline trimming cut 0 bases from V and 3 bases from J; bases unmatched to any gene: 3. CDR1 is SGDLS, CDR2 YYNGEE, per germline.

This chain uses TRBV19 with TRBJ2-7; D may be TRBD1 (7 bases). Germline V CDR1 and CDR2: LNHDA, SQIVND (reference sequence). With 0 bases removed from V and 2 bases from J, the gap between germline ends came to 14 bases. There are 16 residues in the CDR3. CDR3 sequence reads: CASSIDGGGTAYEQYF. The CDR3 DNA reads TGTGCCAGTAGTATAGATGGAGGGGGGACAGCCTACGAGCAGTACTTC.

V and J are TRBV10-3 and TRBJ2-7; 8 bases agree with TRBD2. Per the germline V gene, CDR1 is ENHRY and CDR2 is SYGVKD. V was pared by 8 bases and J by 5 bases, with 2 bases of the junction left unmatched. This CDR3 is built from 11 residues. The CDR3 sequence is CAIGTRDEQYF. The CDR3 bases are TGTGCCATCGGGACTAGAGACGAGCAGTACTTC.

The genes are TRBV27 and TRBJ1-2, with TRBD1 matching over 7 bases. The V gene's germline CDR1 is MNHEY and CDR2 SMNVEV (reference sequence). Trimming cost V 4 bases and J 8 bases; bases outside gene matches: 4. CDR3 length: 12 amino acids. The CDR3 is CASSSHRGGYTF. CDR3 DNA: TGTGCCAGCAGTTCCCACAGGGGCGGCTACACCTTC.

The V gene is TRBV5-4, the J gene TRBJ2-2; TRBD2 agrees at 14 bases. This CDR3 is 16 amino acids long. Losses at the gene ends were 3 bases for V and 7 bases for J; bases not matched to a gene: 5. Germline CDR1 reads SGHNT; CDR2 reads YYREEE (reference sequence). CDR3 DNA sequence: TGTGCCAGCAGCTCTGGGACTAGCGGGAGATACGGGGAGCTGTTTTTT. Encoded protein: CASSSGTSGRYGELFF.

The J gene is TRBJ1-4, the V gene TRBV5-4; 7 bases fit TRBD1. Losses at the gene ends were 1 base for V and 1 base for J; bases not matched to a gene: 13. Germline-derived CDR1 and CDR2 are SGHNT and YYREEE (reference sequence). The CDR3 contains 19 residues. The CDR3 reads CASSLRGGTVRVTNEKLFF. CDR3 DNA sequence: TGTGCCAGCAGCTTGCGGGGGGGGACAGTCAGAGTAACTAATGAAAAACTGTTTTTT.

This chain connects TRBV5-8 to TRBJ2-3; D possibly corresponds to TRBD1 (6 bases). This CDR3 is built from 15 residues. The germline V gene has CDR1 SGHTS and CDR2 YDEGEE. The ends were cut back, 7 bases at V and 6 bases at J, with 21 bases in the middle. The DNA for the CDR3 is TGTGCCAGCTCCCAAGGGGGACCCACTTTCGATACGCAGTATTTT. Its protein product is CASSQGGPTFDTQYF.

The chain links TRBV5-1 to TRBJ2-1; 7 bases agree with TRBD1. Germline values: CDR1 SGHRS, CDR2 YFSETQ. V lost 2 bases to trimming and J lost 5 bases; unmatched junction nucleotides: 7. This CDR3 has 15 amino acids. This chain's CDR3 is CASSLNRQGNNEQFF. CDR3 bases: TGCGCCAGCAGCTTAAATAGACAGGGCAACAATGAGCAGTTCTTC.

V is TRBV19 and J is TRBJ1-2, with 9 bases fitting TRBD1. The CDR3 has 18 residues. Germline V CDR1 and CDR2: LNHDA, SQIVND (reference sequence). V dropped 6 bases and J dropped 3; count of bases not matched to a gene: 17. CDR3 protein: CASSTGGPPRGKYYGYTF. Written as DNA, the CDR3 is TGTGCCAGTAGCACAGGGGGCCCCCCCCGCGGAAAATACTATGGCTACACCTTC.

The chain recombines TRBV28 with TRBJ1-1; perhaps TRBD1 as D (6 bases). CDR3 length: 13 amino acids. Trimming removed 6 bases at V and 8 bases at J, with 16 bases between. Germline V gene data show CDR1 as MDHEN and CDR2 as SYDVKM. CDR3 DNA: TGTGCCAGCAGCTTAATCAGGGGAGGGGAAGCTTTCTTT. Protein product: CASSLIRGGEAFF.

This chain uses TRBV15 with TRBJ2-2; 8 positions agree with TRBD2. The CDR3 is 15 residues long. Germline CDR1 reads LNHNV; CDR2 reads YYDKDF (reference sequence). V trimming: 5 bases; J trimming: 5 bases; junction bases outside the gene matches: 7. CDR3 bases: TGTGCCACCAGCCCCCGGACTAGCAGGACCGGGGAGCTGTTTTTT. Amino acid sequence: CATSPRTSRTGELFF.

The V and J genes are TRBV6-5 and TRBJ2-5; 8 bases are shared with TRBD1. Germline CDR1 is MNHEY and CDR2 is SVGAGI. The CDR3 contains 13 residues. After removal of 5 bases from V and 3 bases from J, the junction contained 2 bases not matched to a gene. The CDR3 here is CASSPTGEETQYF. CDR3 nucleotides: TGTGCCAGCAGTCCGACAGGGGAAGAGACCCAGTACTTC.

The J gene is TRBJ2-7, the V gene TRBV6-1; D might be TRBD1 (6 bases). CDR3 length: 14 amino acids. Germline V gene lookup returns CDR1 MNHNS and CDR2 SASEGT. V lost 4 bases, J lost 4 bases, and 14 bases lay in between. The CDR3 DNA sequence: TGTGCCAGCAGTGGTGGGGGCCGGAGATACGAGCAGTACTTC. Translating it yields CASSGGGRRYEQYF.

The J gene is TRBJ2-5, the V gene TRBV19; 7 bases fit TRBD1. The J call is in doubt because the DNA end fits TRBJ2-7 better. The CDR3 is 13 residues long. Germline V gene sequence: CDR1 LNHDA, CDR2 SQIVND (reference sequence). The CDR3 DNA reads TGTGCCAGTAGCCTTGACAGGGCCTACGAGCAGTACTTC. Translation: CASSLDRAYEQYF.

The chain links TRBV7-2 to TRBJ2-7; D gene unclear. The CDR3 loop spans 11 amino acids. V lost 1 base and J lost 9, with 7 bases in between. Germline V lookup: CDR1 SGHTA, CDR2 FQGNSA. The CDR3 reads CASSLGIWQYF. CDR3 in DNA: TGTGCCAGCAGCTTAGGTATATGGCAGTACTTC.

The chain is built from TRBV11-2 and TRBJ1-1; D remains ambiguous. Germline-derived CDR1 and CDR2 are SGHAT and FQNNGV. The V and J ends lost 1 base and 1 base respectively, with 19 bases between them. This CDR3 is 18 amino acids long. DNA of the CDR3: TGTGCCAGCAGCTTAGTCAGATTGTTGAAGTACGAGAACACTGAAGCTTTCTTT. Encoded protein: CASSLVRLLKYENTEAFF.

The gene calls are TRBV5-8 and TRBJ2-7; maybe TRBD2 (6 bases). There are 13 residues in the CDR3. V gave up 10 bases and J gave up 0 bases, with 14 bases separating them. CDR1 and CDR2 (germline): SGHTS, YDEGEE. CDR3 sequence reads: CAWRGDPSYEQYF. CDR3 DNA: TGTGCCTGGCGGGGCGACCCCTCCTACGAGCAGTACTTC.

V is TRBV9 and J is TRBJ2-7; no clear D gene. The germline V gene has CDR1 SGDLS and CDR2 YYNGEE. Between the trimmed V and J ends, which lost 2 bases and 3 bases, there was a span of 9 bases. This CDR3 spans 13 amino acids. The CDR3: CASSVLPSYEQYF. CDR3 sequence (DNA): TGTGCCAGCAGCGTGTTACCGAGCTACGAGCAGTACTTC. Full variable domain (outside the CDR3, taken from reference TRBV9 and TRBJ2-7): DSGVTQTPKHLITATGQRVTLRCSPRSGDLSVYWYQQSLDQGLQFLIQYYNGEERAKGNILERFSAQQFPDLHSELNLSSLELGDSALYFCASSVLPSYEQYFGPGTRLTVT.

The chain recombines TRBV11-2 with TRBJ2-3, with TRBD2 matching over 7 bases. CDR1 is SGHAT and CDR2 is FQNNGV in the germline V gene. Germline trimming cut 5 bases from V and 2 bases from J; bases unmatched to any gene: 7. This CDR3 is 15 amino acids long. The CDR3: CASSTFGGYTDTQYF. In DNA, the CDR3 is TGTGCCAGCAGCACGTTCGGGGGGTACACAGATACGCAGTATTTT.

This sequence joins TRBV7-2 and TRBJ2-2; 8 bases are a match to TRBD1. Germline V gene sequence: CDR1 SGHTA, CDR2 FQGNSA. V shed 5 bases, J shed 1 base, and the junction held 6 bases outside the gene matches. This CDR3 spans 16 amino acids. The chain's CDR3 is CASSPRTGLNTGELFF. The CDR3 DNA reads TGTGCCAGCAGCCCCCGGACAGGGTTGAACACCGGGGAGCTGTTTTTT.